These 5 T cell receptor beta chains were all obtained from the same sample, sequenced in a study of blood T cell repertoires in COVID-19. Method: immunoSEQ multiplex PCR; TCRdb's copy keeps in-frame clones and lacks some. The data show about 3,700 clones, about 74% seen once. The specimen was peripheral blood. These receptors were obtained from a human donor in a cohort sampled during active COVID-19.

This clone came up once. V and J are TRBV6-2 or TRBV6-3 and TRBJ1-2; 10 bases are shared with TRBD1. Per germline, CDR1 MNHEY and CDR2 SVGEGT. This CDR3 spans 14 amino acids. The junction had 8 bases not matched to a gene; V was cut back by 5 bases and J by 8 bases. The DNA of the CDR3 is TGTGCCAGCAGTCATCGACAGGGGGCGAGAGGCTACACCTTC. As protein: CASSHRQGARGYTF.

This clone has a handful of counts. The chain employs TRBV27 and TRBJ1-6; 9 bases align to TRBD1. Trimming removed 6 bases from V and 6 bases from J; junction bases left unmatched: 18. The CDR3 is 19 residues long. Germline CDR1 is MNHEY and CDR2 is SMNVEV (reference sequence). In DNA, the CDR3 is TGTGCCAGCAGACGAGCCGGGACAGGGTCAAGGTCGGGTAATTCACCCCTCCACTTT. It encodes CASRRAGTGSRSGNSPLHF.

This clone was found a few times. V is TRBV6-1 and J is TRBJ2-1; D might be TRBD2 (6 bases). V lost 2 bases to trimming and J lost 5 bases, with 7 bases between them. This CDR3 comprises 13 residues. Germline CDR1 and CDR2: MNHNS and SASEGT. CDR3 sequence reads: CASSELAHNEQFF. CDR3 DNA: TGTGCCAGCAGTGAACTAGCGCACAATGAGCAGTTCTTC.

The CDR3 loop reads CTLGTLSSYEQYV. CDR3 sequence (DNA): TGCACTCTGGGGACATTGAGCTCCTACGAGCAGTACGTC. V usage is TRBV29-1 and J usage is TRBJ2-7, with TRBD1 as a possible D gene (6 bases). CDR3 length: 13 residues. Looked up from germline, CDR1 is SQVTM and CDR2 is ANQGSEA.

The chain joins TRBV18 to TRBJ1-3; possibly TRBD1 for D (6 bases). CDR1 is KGHSH, CDR2 LQKENI, per germline. Trimming removed 3 bases at V and 1 base at J, with 16 bases between. The CDR3 loop spans 17 amino acids. As DNA, the CDR3 is TGTGCCAGCTCACCGCCTCAGGGGTCAAGGTCTGGAAACACCATATATTTT. This translates into CASSPPQGSRSGNTIYF.